These T cell receptor beta chains were read from a single sample in a study of neoadjuvant anti-PD-1 for oral cavity cancer. The repertoire was sequenced with immunoSEQ multiplex PCR; TCRdb's copy has only in-frame clones and lacks some. In the table there are approximately 7,100 clones, 70% to 75% of which are singletons. The specimen was PBMCs, collected before nivolumab (anti-PD-1) treatment. These TCRs come from a person between 40 and 79 years old with oral cavity squamous cell carcinoma. Each CDR3 is given with its conserved first and last residue. Each record gives: V gene, clone size, J gene, D gene, CDR3 DNA, CDR3 protein. A D gene is named only where the DNA matches it firmly. Clone size is stated in some rows and not others, as once, few, many or a class when expanded.

>TRBV11-2|-|TRBJ2-7|TRBD1
TGTGCCAGCAGCTTACGTCCCGGGACAGGGGGGGTCTACGAGCAGTACTTC
CASSLRPGTGGVYEQYF
>TRBV5-4|once|TRBJ2-2|-
TGTGCCAGCAGCTCGCCTCTCCGGGGCAACACCGGGGAGCTGTTTTTT
CASSSPLRGNTGELFF
>TRBV30|few|TRBJ1-1|-
TGTGCCTGGAGTATCCGGGCCGGTATGAACACTGAAGCTTTCTTT
CAWSIRAGMNTEAFF
>TRBV2|few|TRBJ1-2|-
TGTGCCAGCAGTGAAGCTCGGGGTCTAATGTATGGCTACACCTTC
CASSEARGLMYGYTF
>TRBV19|-|TRBJ2-2|TRBD2
TGTGCCAGTAGTAAGCGGGGGACGAACACCGGGGAGCTGTTTTTT
CASSKRGTNTGELFF
>TRBV7-2|-|TRBJ2-2|-
TGTGCCAGCAGCTTAGTAGGGTTGGGCACCGGGGAGCTGTTTTTT
CASSLVGLGTGELFF
>TRBV6-1|few|TRBJ2-5|-
TGTGCCAGCAGTGATGGCGGGGCTGGGGGGGAGACCCAGTACTTC
CASSDGGAGGETQYF
>TRBV19|-|TRBJ2-1|-
TGTGCCAGTAGTGGACAATCACGACAGAGCCAGTTCTTC
CASSGQSRQSQFF
>TRBV7-9|-|TRBJ1-3|-
TGTGCCAGCAGCCCAGGGGGAAACACCATATATTTT
CASSPGGNTIYF
>TRBV19|-|TRBJ1-5|-
TGTGCCAGTAGCGGGGCGGAAGATAGCAATCAGCCCCAGCATTTT
CASSGAEDSNQPQHF
>TRBV4-3|-|TRBJ1-1|-
TGCGCCAGCAGCCAAGACATGACATTAATGAACACTGAAGCTTTCTTT
CASSQDMTLMNTEAFF
>TRBV11-2|-|TRBJ1-4|-
TGTGCCAGCAGCCCCAACAGGCGGGCTAATGAAAAACTGTTTTTT
CASSPNRRANEKLFF
>TRBV2|-|TRBJ2-7|-
TGTGCCAGCCGCGACCTCGGGGGACGGGGGCTTTCCTACGAGCAGTACTTC
CASRDLGGRGLSYEQYF
>TRBV19|few|TRBJ2-7|-
TGTGCCAGTAGTATGGTCGCGGTTACGGGCTACGAGCAGTACTTC
CASSMVAVTGYEQYF
>TRBV6-6|-|TRBJ1-2|-
TGTGCCAGCTCCCAAGGGGACGGATATGGCTACACCTTC
CASSQGDGYGYTF
>TRBV6-5|-|TRBJ1-2|TRBD1
TGTGCCAGCAGTTACCGGGGACAGGGAAACTATGGCTACACCTTC
CASSYRGQGNYGYTF
>TRBV5-1|-|TRBJ2-7|-
TGCGCCAGCAGCTTGCTAGGGATCTCCTACGAGCAGTACTTC
CASSLLGISYEQYF
>TRBV7-9|-|TRBJ1-1|-
TGTGCCAGCAGCTTAAGGACAGTGAACACTGAAGCTTTCTTT
CASSLRTVNTEAFF
>TRBV10-3|-|TRBJ1-5|-
TGTGCCATCAGTGAACTGGGACAAGTCAATCAGCCCCAGCATTTT
CAISELGQVNQPQHF
>TRBV7-2|-|TRBJ2-7|-
TGTGCCAGCAGCTTACCCGCCACCTACGAGCAGTACTTC
CASSLPATYEQYF
>TRBV27|-|TRBJ1-4|-
TGTGCCAGCGGCCGGGGACACCATGCTAATGAAAAACTGTTTTTT
CASGRGHHANEKLFF
>TRBV11-2|-|TRBJ2-7|TRBD1
TGTGCCAGCAGCCCTGCGGGACAGGGGACCTACGAGCAGTACTTC
CASSPAGQGTYEQYF
>TRBV5-5|-|TRBJ1-6|-
TGTGCCAGCAGCCCAAGGACCGATGCTAGGAATTCACCCCTCCACTTT
CASSPRTDARNSPLHF
>TRBV4-3|-|TRBJ1-1|TRBD1
TGCGCCAGCAGCCAAGATAGGGACAGGGTGAGGTCTGAAGCTTTCTTT
CASSQDRDRVRSEAFF
>TRBV5-1|few|TRBJ2-1|-
TGCGCCAGCAGCTTGTCTACAGAGGCCTCCTACAATGAGCAGTTCTTC
CASSLSTEASYNEQFF
>TRBV10-2|-|TRBJ1-5|-
TGCGCCAGCGCCCAATATAGCAATCAGCCCCAGCATTTT
CASAQYSNQPQHF
>TRBV6-6|-|TRBJ1-2|-
TGTGCCAGCAGTTACTCGAACGGGGACGGCTACACCTTC
CASSYSNGDGYTF
>TRBV20-1|-|TRBJ2-1|-
TGCAGTGCTAAACGGGTTGATGAGCAGTTCTTC
CSAKRVDEQFF
>TRBV10-3|-|TRBJ1-1|-
TGTGCCATCAGTGACCCCGACAGAGCGGGACGGGTAGGGGCTGAAGCTTTCTTT
CAISDPDRAGRVGAEAFF
>TRBV5-1|-|TRBJ1-6|TRBD1
TGCGCCAGCAGCCCCGGGACAGTTAATTCACCCCTCCACTTT
CASSPGTVNSPLHF
>TRBV7-6|few|TRBJ2-7|-
TGTGCCAGCAGCTTAACCCCGGACAGATCCCACGAGCAGTACTTC
CASSLTPDRSHEQYF
>TRBV6-5|-|TRBJ1-1|-
TGTGCCAGCAAGGCTCTACAGGGTCATCCAGCAGCTTTCTTT
CASKALQGHPAAFF
>TRBV5-1|-|TRBJ2-3|TRBD2
TGCGCCAGCAGCTTGGGACTAGCGGGGTCAGATACGCAGTATTTT
CASSLGLAGSDTQYF
>TRBV7-3|-|TRBJ2-3|TRBD2
TGTGCCAGCAGTTCTACGGGGGGGCCCGGCACAGATACGCAGTATTTT
CASSSTGGPGTDTQYF
>TRBV5-6|-|TRBJ1-5|-
TGTGCCCGCCCAGTTCGGGGCAATCAGCCCCAGCATTTT
CARPVRGNQPQHF
>TRBV18|-|TRBJ1-2|TRBD1
TGTGCCAGCTCACCAGCGGCAGGGGGCGACTATGGCTACACCTTC
CASSPAAGGDYGYTF